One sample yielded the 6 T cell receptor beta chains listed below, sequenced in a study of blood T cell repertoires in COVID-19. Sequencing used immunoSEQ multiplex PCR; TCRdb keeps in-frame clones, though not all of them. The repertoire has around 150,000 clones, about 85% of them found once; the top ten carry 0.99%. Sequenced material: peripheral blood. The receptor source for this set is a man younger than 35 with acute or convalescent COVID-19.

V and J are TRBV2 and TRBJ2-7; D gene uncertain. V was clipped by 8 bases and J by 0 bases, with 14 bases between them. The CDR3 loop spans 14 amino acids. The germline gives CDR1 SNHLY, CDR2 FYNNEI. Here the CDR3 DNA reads TGTGCCAGCGAGCGCTCGCTCCTCTCCTACGAGCAGTACTTC. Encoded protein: CASERSLLSYEQYF.

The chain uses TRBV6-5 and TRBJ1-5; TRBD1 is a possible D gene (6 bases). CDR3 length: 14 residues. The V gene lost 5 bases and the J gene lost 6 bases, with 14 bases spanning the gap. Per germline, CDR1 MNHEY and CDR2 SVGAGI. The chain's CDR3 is CASSTQGMSQPQHF. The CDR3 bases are TGTGCCAGCAGTACACAGGGAATGAGTCAGCCCCAGCATTTT.

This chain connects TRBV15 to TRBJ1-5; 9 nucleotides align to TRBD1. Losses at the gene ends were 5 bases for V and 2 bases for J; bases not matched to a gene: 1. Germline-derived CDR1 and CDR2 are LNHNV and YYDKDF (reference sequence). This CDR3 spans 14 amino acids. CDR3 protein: CATSDRGGNQPQHF. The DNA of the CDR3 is TGTGCCACCAGCGACAGGGGGGGCAATCAGCCCCAGCATTTT.

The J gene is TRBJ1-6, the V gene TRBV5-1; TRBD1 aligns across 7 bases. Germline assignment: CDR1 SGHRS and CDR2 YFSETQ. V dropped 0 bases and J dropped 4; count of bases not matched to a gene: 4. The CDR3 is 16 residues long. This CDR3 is CASSLAGTVYNSPLHF. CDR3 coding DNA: TGCGCCAGCAGCTTGGCCGGGACAGTGTATAATTCACCCCTCCACTTT.

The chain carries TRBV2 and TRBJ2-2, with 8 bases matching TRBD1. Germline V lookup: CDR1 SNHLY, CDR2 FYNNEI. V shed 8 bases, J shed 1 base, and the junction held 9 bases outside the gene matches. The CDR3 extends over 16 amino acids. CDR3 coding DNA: TGTGCCAGCTTCTATACCGGGACAGGGAACACCGGGGAGCTGTTTTTT. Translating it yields CASFYTGTGNTGELFF.

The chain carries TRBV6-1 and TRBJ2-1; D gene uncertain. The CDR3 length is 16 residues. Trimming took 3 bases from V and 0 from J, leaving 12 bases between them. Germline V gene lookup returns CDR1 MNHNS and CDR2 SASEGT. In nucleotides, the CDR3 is TGTGCCAGCAGTGAGAACAGCCTCAGCTCCTACAATGAGCAGTTCTTC. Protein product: CASSENSLSSYNEQFF.